This T cell receptor (beta chain) stems from a study of blood T cell repertoires in COVID-19. Study details: T cells, B-cell-depleted T cells, or PBMCs supplied cDNA or gDNA.

The CDR3 extends over 14 amino acids. Germline V lookup: CDR1 SGHTA, CDR2 FQGTGA. V shed 4 bases, J shed 5 bases, and the junction held 1 base outside the gene matches. The protocol was immunoSEQ multiplex PCR, while the TCRdb copy is restricted to in-frame clones and leaves out a portion. Among fewer than 350,000 clones, 70% to 90% were seen once, and the ten largest hold approximately 7.6%. This TCR derives from a human donor in a cohort sampled during active COVID-19. Sequenced input: peripheral blood. The chain links TRBV7-3 to TRBJ2-5, with 13 nucleotides matching TRBD2. The CDR3 nucleotides read TGTGCCAGCAGCTCGGGACTAGCGGGGGAGACCCAGTACTTC. This gives the protein CASSSGLAGETQYF.